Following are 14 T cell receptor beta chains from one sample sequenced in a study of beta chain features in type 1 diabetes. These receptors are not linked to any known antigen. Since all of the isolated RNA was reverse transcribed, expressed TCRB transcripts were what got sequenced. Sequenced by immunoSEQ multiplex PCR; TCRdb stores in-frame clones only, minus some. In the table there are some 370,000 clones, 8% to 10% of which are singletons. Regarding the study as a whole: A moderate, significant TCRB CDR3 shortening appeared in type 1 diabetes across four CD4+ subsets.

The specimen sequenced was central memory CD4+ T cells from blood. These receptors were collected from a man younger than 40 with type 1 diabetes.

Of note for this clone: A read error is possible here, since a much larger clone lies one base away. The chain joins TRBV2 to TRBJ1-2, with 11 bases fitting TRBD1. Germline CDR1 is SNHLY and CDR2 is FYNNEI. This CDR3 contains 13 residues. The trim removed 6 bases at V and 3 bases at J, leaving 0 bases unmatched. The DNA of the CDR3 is TGTGCCAGCAGGGGACAGGGGGACTATGGCTACACCTTC. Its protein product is CASRGQGDYGYTF.

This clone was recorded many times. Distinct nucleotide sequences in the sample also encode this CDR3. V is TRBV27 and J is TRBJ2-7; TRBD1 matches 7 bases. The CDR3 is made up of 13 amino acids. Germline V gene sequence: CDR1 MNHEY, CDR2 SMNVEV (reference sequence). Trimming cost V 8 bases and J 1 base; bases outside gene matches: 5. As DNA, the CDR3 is TGTGCCAGCCGTCGACAGGGATCCTACGAGCAGTACTTC. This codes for CASRRQGSYEQYF.

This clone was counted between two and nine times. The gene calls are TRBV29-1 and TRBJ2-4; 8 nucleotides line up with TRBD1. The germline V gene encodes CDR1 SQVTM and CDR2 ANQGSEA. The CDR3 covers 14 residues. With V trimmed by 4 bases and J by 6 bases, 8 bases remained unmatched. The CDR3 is CSVGSSGGGNIQYF. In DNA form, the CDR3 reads TGCAGCGTTGGATCTTCAGGGGGCGGAAACATTCAGTACTTC.

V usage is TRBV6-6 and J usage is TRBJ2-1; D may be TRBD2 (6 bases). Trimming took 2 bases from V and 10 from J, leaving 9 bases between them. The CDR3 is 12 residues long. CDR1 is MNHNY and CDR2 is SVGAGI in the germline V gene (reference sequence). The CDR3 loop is CASSYEGLEQFF. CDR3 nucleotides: TGTGCCAGCAGTTACGAAGGACTAGAGCAGTTCTTC.

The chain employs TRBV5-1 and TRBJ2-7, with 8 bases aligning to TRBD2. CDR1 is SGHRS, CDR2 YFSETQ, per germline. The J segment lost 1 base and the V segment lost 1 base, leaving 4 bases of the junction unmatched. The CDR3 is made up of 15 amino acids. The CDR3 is CASSLMTGGSYEQYF. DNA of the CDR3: TGCGCCAGCAGCTTGATGACGGGAGGGTCCTACGAGCAGTACTTC.

The CDR3 loop reads CASSLWVNEGITGELFF. As DNA, the CDR3 is TGTGCCAGCAGCTTATGGGTTAACGAGGGAATCACCGGGGAGCTGTTTTTT. V and J are TRBV7-9 and TRBJ2-2, with a weak D call TRBD2 (5 bases). Germline-derived CDR1 and CDR2 are SEHNR and FQNEAQ (reference sequence). The CDR3 covers 17 residues. V lost 2 bases and J lost 4, with 17 bases in between.

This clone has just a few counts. The chain's CDR3 is CASSQVGTSYNEQFF. Here the CDR3 DNA reads TGCGCCAGCAGCCAAGTTGGGACTAGCTACAATGAGCAGTTCTTC. The rearrangement joins TRBV4-1 to TRBJ2-1; 8 bases fit TRBD2. Looked up from germline, CDR1 is MGHRA and CDR2 is YSYEKL. CDR3 size: 15 residues. The J segment lost 3 bases and the V segment lost 1 base, leaving 2 bases of the junction unmatched.

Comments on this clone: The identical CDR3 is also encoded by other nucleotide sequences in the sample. The CDR3 spells CSVAGLAGGSGETQYF. The CDR3 coding sequence is TGCAGCGTTGCTGGACTAGCGGGAGGGTCGGGGGAGACCCAGTACTTC. The chain carries TRBV29-1 and TRBJ2-5; TRBD2 aligns across 15 bases. The CDR3 is 16 amino acids. CDR1 is SQVTM and CDR2 is ANQGSEA in the germline V gene. The trim removed 4 bases at V and 5 bases at J, leaving 8 bases unmatched.

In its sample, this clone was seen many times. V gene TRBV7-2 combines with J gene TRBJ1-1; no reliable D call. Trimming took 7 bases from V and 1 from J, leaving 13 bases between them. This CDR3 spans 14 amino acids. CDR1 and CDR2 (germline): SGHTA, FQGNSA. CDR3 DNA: TGTGCCAGCACCCGAGATCGAGCGAACACTGAAGCTTTCTTT. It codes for CASTRDRANTEAFF.

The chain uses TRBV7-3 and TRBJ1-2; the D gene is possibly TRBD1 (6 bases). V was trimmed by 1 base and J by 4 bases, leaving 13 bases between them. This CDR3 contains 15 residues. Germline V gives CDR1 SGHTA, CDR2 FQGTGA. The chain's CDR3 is CASSLSWDTSYGYTF. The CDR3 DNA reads TGTGCCAGCAGCTTAAGTTGGGACACCAGCTATGGCTACACCTTC.

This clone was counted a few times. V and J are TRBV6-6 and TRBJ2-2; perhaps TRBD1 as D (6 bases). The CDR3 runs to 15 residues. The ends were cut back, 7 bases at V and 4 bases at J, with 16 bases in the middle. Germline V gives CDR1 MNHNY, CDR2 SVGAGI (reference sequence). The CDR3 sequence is CASKTSGAGTGELFF. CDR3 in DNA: TGTGCCAGCAAAACCTCAGGGGCGGGCACCGGGGAGCTGTTTTTT.

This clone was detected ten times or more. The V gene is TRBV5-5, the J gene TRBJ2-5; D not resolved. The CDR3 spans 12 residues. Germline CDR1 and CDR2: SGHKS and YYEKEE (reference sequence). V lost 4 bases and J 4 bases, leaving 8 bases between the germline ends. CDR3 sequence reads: CASSPGGETQYF. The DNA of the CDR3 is TGTGCCAGCAGCCCCGGTGGAGAGACCCAGTACTTC.

The CDR3 nucleotides read TGTGCTAGTGGCCCGCTGTCCGAGCAGTACTTC. Its protein is CASGPLSEQYF. V is TRBV12-5 and J is TRBJ2-7; D remains ambiguous. The CDR3 length is 11 residues. CDR1 LGHNT and CDR2 FRNRAP come from the germline V gene. Trimming stripped 6 bases from V and 6 bases from J, with 9 bases between.

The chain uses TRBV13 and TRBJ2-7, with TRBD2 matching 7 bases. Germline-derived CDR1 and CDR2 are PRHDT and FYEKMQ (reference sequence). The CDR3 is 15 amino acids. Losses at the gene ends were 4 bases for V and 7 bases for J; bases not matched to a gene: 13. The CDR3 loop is CASSSLVSGAGEQYF. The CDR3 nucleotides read TGTGCCAGCAGCTCCCTAGTTTCGGGAGCGGGGGAGCAGTACTTC. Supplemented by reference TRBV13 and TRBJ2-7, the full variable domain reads AAGVIQSPRHLIKEKRETATLKCYPIPRHDTVYWYQQGPGQDPQFLISFYEKMQSDKGSIPDRFSAQQFSDYHSELNMSSLELGDSALYFCASSSLVSGAGEQYFGPGTRLTVT.